This TCR beta chain comes out of a study of beta chain features in type 1 diabetes. The authors took one heparinised blood draw, averaging about 120 mL, from each donor. The table lists this clone with a count of one. The antigen is unknown. The authors reverse transcribed all of the isolated RNA, so sequencing captured expressed TCRB transcripts. Only in-frame clones appear in the TCRdb table, and some are missing; sequencing was by immunoSEQ multiplex PCR. The sample has 330,000 or so clones, over 9.5% seen once. Study-level points and caveats: Moderate but significant shortening of TCRB CDR3s was recorded in all four CD4+ subsets from Type 1 diabetes patients. Shorter templates may be favored by PCR, equally so in patients and controls.

V gave up 1 base and J gave up 8 bases; unmatched junction bases: 4. CDR1 and CDR2 from the germline V gene are LNHDA and SQIVND (reference sequence). The CDR3 sequence is 14 residues long. Material: naive CD4+ T cells from blood. This clonotype originated in a young woman with type 1 diabetes. This chain uses TRBV19 with TRBJ2-4; 8 nucleotides align to TRBD1. CDR3 nucleotide sequence: TGTGCCAGTAGTATAGCGACAGGGGTATACATTCAGTACTTC. Amino acid sequence: CASSIATGVYIQYF.